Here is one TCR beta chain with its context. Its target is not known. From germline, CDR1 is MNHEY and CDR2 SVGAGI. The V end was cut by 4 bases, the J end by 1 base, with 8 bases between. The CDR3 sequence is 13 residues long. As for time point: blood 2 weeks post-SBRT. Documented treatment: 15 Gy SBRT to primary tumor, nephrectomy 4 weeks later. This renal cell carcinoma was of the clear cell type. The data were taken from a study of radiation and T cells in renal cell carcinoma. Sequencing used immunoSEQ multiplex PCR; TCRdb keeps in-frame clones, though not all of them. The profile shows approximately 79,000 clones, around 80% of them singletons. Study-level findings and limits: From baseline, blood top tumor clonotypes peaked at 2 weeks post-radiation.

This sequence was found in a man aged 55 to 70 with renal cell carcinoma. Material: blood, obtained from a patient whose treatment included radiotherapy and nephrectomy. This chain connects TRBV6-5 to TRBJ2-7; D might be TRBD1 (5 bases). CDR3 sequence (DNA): TGTGCCAGCAGTTCCCCAGGGTCCTACGAGCAGTACTTC. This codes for CASSSPGSYEQYF.